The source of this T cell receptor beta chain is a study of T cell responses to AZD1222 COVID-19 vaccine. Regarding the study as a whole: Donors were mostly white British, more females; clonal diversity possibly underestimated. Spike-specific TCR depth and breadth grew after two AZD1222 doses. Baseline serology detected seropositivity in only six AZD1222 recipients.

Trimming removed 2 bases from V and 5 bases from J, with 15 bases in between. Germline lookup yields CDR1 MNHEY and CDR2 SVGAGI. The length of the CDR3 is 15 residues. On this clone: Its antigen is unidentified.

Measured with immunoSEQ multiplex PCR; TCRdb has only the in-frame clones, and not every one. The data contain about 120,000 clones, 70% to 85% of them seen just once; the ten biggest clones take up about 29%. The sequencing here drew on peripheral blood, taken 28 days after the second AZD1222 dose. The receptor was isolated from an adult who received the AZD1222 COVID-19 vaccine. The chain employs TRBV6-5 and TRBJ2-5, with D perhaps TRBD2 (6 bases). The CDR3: CASSYDAGSGETQYF. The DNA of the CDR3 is TGTGCCAGCAGTTACGACGCGGGGAGCGGGGAGACCCAGTACTTC.